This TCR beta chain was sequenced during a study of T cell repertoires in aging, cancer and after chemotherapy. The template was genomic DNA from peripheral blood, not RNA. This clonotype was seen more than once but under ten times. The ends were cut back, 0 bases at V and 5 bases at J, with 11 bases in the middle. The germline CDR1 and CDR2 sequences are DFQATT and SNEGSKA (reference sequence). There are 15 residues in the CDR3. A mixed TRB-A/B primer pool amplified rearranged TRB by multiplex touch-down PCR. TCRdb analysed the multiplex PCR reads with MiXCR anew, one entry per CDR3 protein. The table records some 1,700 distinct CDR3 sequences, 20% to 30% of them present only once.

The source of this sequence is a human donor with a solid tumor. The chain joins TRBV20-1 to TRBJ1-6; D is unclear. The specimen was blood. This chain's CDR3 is CSARDVGVDNSPLHF. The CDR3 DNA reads TGCAGTGCTAGAGATGTCGGGGTAGATAATTCACCCCTCCACTTT.